A single sample is the source of the 15 T cell receptor beta chains below, sequenced in a study of radiotherapy plus CTLA-4 blockade in lung cancer. Clones were sequenced by immunoSEQ multiplex PCR, and TCRdb holds only the in-frame ones, with some missing. The sample contains around 77,000 clones, roughly 80% of which appear only once. Material: peripheral blood, obtained from a patient treated with radiotherapy plus ipilimumab. The source is a human donor with non-small cell lung cancer whose response to radiotherapy plus ipilimumab could not be evaluated.

This chain connects TRBV4-1 to TRBJ1-1; D remains unclear. This CDR3 has 14 residues. Trimming pared 1 base from V and 3 bases from J, leaving 9 bases between. Germline CDR1 is MGHRA and CDR2 is YSYEKL. The CDR3 nucleotides are TGCGCCAGCAGCCAAGTCACGGGGTACACTGAAGCTTTCTTT. It translates to CASSQVTGYTEAFF.

The genes are TRBV28 and TRBJ1-1; D is unclear. Germline loops: CDR1 MDHEN, CDR2 SYDVKM. The CDR3 is made up of 14 amino acids. Trimming took 10 bases from V and 1 from J, leaving 16 bases between them. The CDR3 DNA follows: TGTGCCACTGAGGAGAGGGATAAGAACACTGAAGCTTTCTTT. It yields the protein CATEERDKNTEAFF.

The chain is built from TRBV18 and TRBJ2-2; TRBD1 aligns across 8 bases. The germline V gene encodes CDR1 KGHSH and CDR2 LQKENI. This CDR3 contains 20 residues. The V and J ends lost 4 bases and 2 bases, in that order; junction bases with no gene match: 18. This CDR3 is CASSRLRGQGYVLNTGELFF. The CDR3 DNA reads as TGTGCCAGCTCACGTCTGAGAGGACAGGGATATGTATTAAACACCGGGGAGCTGTTTTTT.

The gene calls are TRBV5-8 and TRBJ2-5, with TRBD2 identical over 12 bases. V dropped 4 bases and J dropped 2; count of bases not matched to a gene: 6. Germline-derived CDR1 and CDR2 are SGHTS and YDEGEE. CDR3 size: 16 residues. Here the CDR3 reads CASSGGLAGPQETQYF. The CDR3 region has the DNA TGTGCCAGCAGCGGAGGACTAGCGGGGCCACAAGAGACCCAGTACTTC. Full variable domain (outside the CDR3, taken from reference TRBV5-8 and TRBJ2-5): EAGVTQSPTHLIKTRGQQATLRCSPISGHTSVYWYQQALGLGLQFLLWYDEGEERNRGNFPPRFSGRQFPNYSSELNVNALELEDSALYLCASSGGLAGPQETQYFGPGTRLLVL.

A few counts support this clone. The chain has TRBV6-1 and TRBJ2-2, with unresolved D. V shed 7 bases and J shed 0 bases, with 6 bases lying between them. The CDR3 loop spans 13 amino acids. Germline V lookup: CDR1 MNHNS, CDR2 SASEGT. CDR3 in amino acids: CASTRTNTGELFF. The CDR3 bases are TGTGCCAGCACCAGGACGAACACCGGGGAGCTGTTTTTT.

The V gene is TRBV28, the J gene TRBJ1-2, with 9 bases fitting TRBD1. The V and J ends lost 11 bases and 0 bases, in that order; junction bases with no gene match: 10. Per germline, CDR1 MDHEN and CDR2 SYDVKM. The CDR3 is 15 amino acids. CDR3 amino acids: CAVRLGQGANYGYTF. CDR3 coding DNA: TGTGCCGTACGTTTGGGACAGGGAGCTAACTATGGCTACACCTTC.

The chain links TRBV7-2 to TRBJ1-3; D remains unclear. The V gene lost 1 base and the J gene lost 4 bases, with 8 bases spanning the gap. CDR3 size: 14 residues. Germline CDR1 and CDR2: SGHTA and FQGNSA. CDR3 coding DNA: TGTGCCAGCAGCTTAGGGCCCGAAGGAAACACCATATATTTT. It is translated as CASSLGPEGNTIYF.

The rearrangement joins TRBV11-2 to TRBJ1-2; a weak D match, TRBD1 (5 bases). There are 16 residues in the CDR3. V was clipped by 5 bases and J by 8 bases, with 24 bases between them. Germline V gene data show CDR1 as SGHAT and CDR2 as FQNNGV. This chain's CDR3 is CASSPFQSYGGSGYTF. The CDR3 DNA sequence: TGTGCCAGCAGCCCATTCCAGTCCTACGGGGGGTCCGGCTACACCTTC.

This clone appeared a few times. The chain has TRBV6-4 and TRBJ2-2, with 8 bases matching TRBD1. The CDR3 totals 14 residues. With 0 bases clipped from V and 11 bases from J, the junction kept 5 bases outside the gene matches. Looked up from germline, CDR1 is MRHNA and CDR2 is SNTAGT. The CDR3 loop reads CASSDSKQGAELFF. In DNA, the CDR3 is TGTGCCAGCAGTGACTCGAAGCAGGGGGCCGAGCTGTTTTTT.

The chain combines TRBV27 with TRBJ2-1; 7 positions agree with TRBD2. From germline, CDR1 is MNHEY and CDR2 SMNVEV (reference sequence). This CDR3 region has 15 residues. V gave up 3 bases and J gave up 6 bases; unmatched junction bases: 8. The CDR3 nucleotides are TGTGCCAGCAGTTTTGGAAGCGGGGCCACCAATGAGCAGTTCTTC. Protein sequence: CASSFGSGATNEQFF.

The chain carries TRBV7-9 and TRBJ2-1; no definite D call. Trimming pared 5 bases from V and 0 bases from J, leaving 8 bases between. The germline gives CDR1 SEHNR, CDR2 FQNEAQ (reference sequence). This CDR3 spans 14 amino acids. The CDR3 here is CASSQLYSYNEQFF. DNA for the CDR3: TGTGCCAGCAGCCAACTCTACTCCTACAATGAGCAGTTCTTC.

V and J are TRBV6-6 and TRBJ2-1, with D uncertain. This CDR3 contains 13 residues. CDR1 is MNHNY and CDR2 is SVGAGI in the germline V gene (reference sequence). The ends were cut back, 3 bases at V and 8 bases at J, with 11 bases in the middle. The CDR3 loop reads CASSYVSPDEQFF. For the CDR3, the DNA is TGTGCCAGCAGTTATGTCTCCCCGGATGAGCAGTTCTTC.

The chain is built from TRBV13 and TRBJ1-5; 9 nucleotides match TRBD1. Germline values: CDR1 PRHDT, CDR2 FYEKMQ (reference sequence). V trimming: 3 bases; J trimming: 5 bases; junction bases outside the gene matches: 2. The CDR3 has 14 amino acids. The CDR3 protein is CASSFNRGHQPQHF. CDR3 bases: TGTGCCAGCAGCTTCAACAGGGGGCATCAGCCCCAGCATTTT.

This chain links TRBV7-2 with TRBJ2-7; 8 nucleotides line up with TRBD2. Germline V gene sequence: CDR1 SGHTA, CDR2 FQGNSA. V was pared by 4 bases and J by 4 bases, with 6 bases of the junction left unmatched. The CDR3 is made up of 14 amino acids. The DNA for the CDR3 is TGTGCCAGCAGCTCCCAGCGGGGGATATACGAGCAGTACTTC. Its translation: CASSSQRGIYEQYF.

The CDR3 loop reads CASSLDRPYIDGYTF. The CDR3 DNA is TGCGCCAGCAGCTTGGACAGACCCTACATTGATGGCTACACCTTC. This chain connects TRBV5-1 to TRBJ1-2, with D unclear. The germline gives CDR1 SGHRS, CDR2 YFSETQ. The CDR3 sequence is 15 residues long. V was clipped by 0 bases and J by 6 bases, with 15 bases between them.